This T cell receptor beta chain appears in the sequencing data of a study of blood T cell repertoires in COVID-19. About the study: Whether acute or convalescent, the COVID-19 samples came from the United States, Italy and Spain. PBMCs, B-cell-depleted T cells, or T cells were the source of the cDNA or gDNA that made up the material.

In the study's own analysis: Scientists estimated how many nucleated cells there were by amplifying reference gene primers. Data came from immunoSEQ multiplex PCR; TCRdb stores just in-frame clones and leaves some out. That table furnishes V, J and clone size, whereas the DNA furnished D and trimming. The data hold under 350,000 clones, with roughly 85% observed a single time. V gave up 3 bases and J gave up 7 bases; unmatched junction bases: 0. The CDR3 has 11 amino acids. CDR1 and CDR2 from the germline V gene are MNHEY and SMNVEV (reference sequence). Sequencing was performed on peripheral blood. The origin of this receptor is a woman in her 70s with acute or convalescent COVID-19. This chain joins TRBV27 and TRBJ2-7; TRBD2 matches 7 bases. CDR3 residues: CASSFGGEQYF. The CDR3 DNA follows: TGTGCCAGCAGTTTCGGGGGGGAGCAGTACTTC.